This record covers a single T cell receptor beta chain. What it binds is not known. A multiplex PCR was run with 60 Vbeta primers and 13 Jbeta primers. Repertoires were generated with immunoSEQ multiplex PCR, while TCRdb's copy carries only in-frame clones and drops some. Its listing shows tens of thousands of clones. This entry belongs to a study of cytomegalovirus exposure and HLA in healthy donors. The ends lost 6 bases at V and 9 bases at J; junction bases unmatched: 11. The germline V gene has CDR1 MNHEY and CDR2 SVGAGI. This CDR3 has 15 amino acids. Study findings and constraints: A later analysis found most CMV-associated TCR beta chains apparently HLA-restricted. Based on reports, TCR beta sequences accurately predicted HLA-A and HLA-B alleles for most subjects.

The chain carries TRBV6-5 and TRBJ1-6, with 7 bases matching TRBD1. The origin of this receptor is a woman aged 30 to 39 in good health and CMV-seropositive. Material for sequencing was PBMCs. The CDR3 here is CASRPTGTEPSPLHF. The CDR3 coding sequence is TGTGCCAGCAGGCCCACCGGGACAGAACCTTCACCCCTCCACTTT.